This T cell receptor (beta chain) was sequenced during a study of Ad26.COV2.S vaccination and SARS-CoV-2 variants. TCRdb keeps only in-frame clones here, not all; method: immunoSEQ multiplex PCR. This table holds about 280,000 clones, 70% to 90% found once. This CDR3 has 13 residues. CDR1 is SGHRS, CDR2 YFSETQ, per germline. J was trimmed by 6 bases and V by 3 bases; bases with no gene match: 5. Treatment reported: 15 to 20 received Ad26.COV2.S at low or high dose, single or two shots; five or six received placebo; per-sample allocation not given. Collection of samples fell on day 63 after the first vaccine or placebo injection.

The sequencing used peripheral blood, collected in a trial of Ad26.COV2.S vaccine versus placebo. The chain recombines TRBV5-1 with TRBJ1-2; 7 nucleotides line up with TRBD1. The sequence came from a person aged 18-60 years who received the Ad26.COV2.S COVID-19 vaccine or a placebo. The CDR3 spells CASSSDRSDGYTF. The CDR3 DNA reads as TGCGCCAGCAGCTCGGACAGGTCCGATGGCTACACCTTC.